This T cell receptor (beta chain) was sequenced during a study of control samples from healthy donors and cancer patients. V was cut by 5 bases and J by 5 bases, with 13 bases left in between. The CDR3 runs 14 residues. Germline loops: CDR1 MNHEY, CDR2 SMNVEV (reference sequence). Clones were read by immunoSEQ multiplex PCR, and TCRdb kept only the in-frame ones, dropping some. The sample lists approximately 80,000 clones, roughly 89% occurring once. Sequenced input: blood. The TCR sequence derives from a man aged 30 to 45 in good health. The rearrangement uses TRBV27 and TRBJ2-1; possible D gene TRBD2, 5 bases. CDR3 protein: CASSIGIRHNEQFF. The CDR3 coding sequence is TGTGCCAGCAGTATCGGGATCAGACACAATGAGCAGTTCTTC.